A single TCR beta chain is shown here with its context. This sample was included in a study of blood T cell repertoires in COVID-19. Whole-study context: The study drew acute and convalescent COVID-19 samples from the United States, Italy and Spain. Nucleic acid was either cDNA or gDNA, and it came from T cells, B-cell-depleted T cells, or PBMCs.

V shed 4 bases and J 2 bases; nucleotides not matched to a gene: 14. CDR3 length: 18 amino acids. The germline CDR1 and CDR2 sequences are MNHEY and SMNVEV (reference sequence). Original handling: Reference gene primer amplification in the assay estimated nucleated cell counts. TCRdb's copy holds only in-frame clones and misses some; the assay was immunoSEQ multiplex PCR. V, J and clone size were drawn from that table, and D and trimming were deduced from the DNA. This table has about 270,000 clones, less than 85% appearing once. Input material: peripheral blood. This clonotype was sampled from a woman between 18 and 30 years old with acute or convalescent COVID-19. The chain carries TRBV27 and TRBJ1-5; 7 bases fit TRBD1. CDR3: CASSYRGLREVGNQPQHF. In DNA form, the CDR3 reads TGTGCCAGCAGTTACAGGGGCCTGCGAGAGGTTGGCAATCAGCCCCAGCATTTT.